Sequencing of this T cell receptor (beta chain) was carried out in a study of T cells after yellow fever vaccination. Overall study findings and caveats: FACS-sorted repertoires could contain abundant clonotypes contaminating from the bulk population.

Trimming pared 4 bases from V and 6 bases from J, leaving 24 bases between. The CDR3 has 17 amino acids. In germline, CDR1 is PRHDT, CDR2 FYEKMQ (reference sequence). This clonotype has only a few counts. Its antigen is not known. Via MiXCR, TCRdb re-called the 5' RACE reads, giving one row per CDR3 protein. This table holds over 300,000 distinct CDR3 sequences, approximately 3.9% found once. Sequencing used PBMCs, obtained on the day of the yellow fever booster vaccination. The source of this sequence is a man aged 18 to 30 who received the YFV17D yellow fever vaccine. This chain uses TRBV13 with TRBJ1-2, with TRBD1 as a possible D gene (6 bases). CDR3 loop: CASSSQVVRRGKDGYTF. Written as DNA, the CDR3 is TGTGCCAGCAGCTCCCAGGTTGTAAGGAGGGGGAAGGATGGCTACACCTTC.